What follows describes a single T cell receptor (beta chain). Its antigen is unknown. Trimming removed 0 bases at V and 5 bases at J, with 13 bases between. The CDR3 runs 15 residues. Germline V gene lookup returns CDR1 SGHVS and CDR2 FQNEAQ. Approximately 100,000 TCR templates underwent assay in each sample. Some clones are missing from TCRdb's copy, which holds only in-frame ones; the method was immunoSEQ multiplex PCR. The table shows about 26,000 clones, with 75% to 85% occurring only once. The sample belongs to a study of siplizumab effects on memory and regulatory T cells. General study results and limits: Proliferating siplizumab-culture Tregs lacked confirmation of suppressive function.

The clonotype originates from a human donor in good health. Sample: memory CD4+ T cells sorted from blood. The chain uses TRBV7-8 and TRBJ1-1, with a tentative D call TRBD1 (6 bases). This CDR3 reads CASSLAHMRGTEAFF. As DNA, the CDR3 is TGTGCCAGCAGCTTAGCGCACATGAGGGGGACTGAAGCTTTCTTT.